This T cell receptor (beta chain) was sequenced in a study of regulatory T cells in long-lasting Graves disease. Sample time point: newly diagnosed GD, antithyroid drugs for less than 3 months. TCR sequences were obtained from RNA taken from PBMCs. Germline V gene sequence: CDR1 LNHNV, CDR2 YYDKDF (reference sequence). There are 15 residues in the CDR3. Deletions cut 0 bases from V and 3 bases from J, with 11 bases between. Combining iRepertoire HTBI primers with Arm-PCR of CDR3 regions, the authors built TCR beta libraries. TCRdb fed the multiplex PCR reads into MiXCR, producing one record per CDR3 protein. The sample holds some 250,000 distinct CDR3 sequences, approximately 20% seen once. This clonotype was observed a handful of times. The antigen is undetermined. The study's findings and limits: Thyroid tissue was not sampled; only peripheral blood was.

The same specimen was also included in a second study, on T cells in Graves' hyperthyroidism and ophthalmopathy. That source adds: Using the HTBI primer set, a first-round RT-PCR was run on the TCR CDR3.

The J gene is TRBJ1-2, the V gene TRBV15; D not certain. The TCR comes from a woman aged 25 to 39 with Graves disease. Source: peripheral blood mononuclear cells (PBMCs), taken at new diagnosis, from a patient treated with antithyroid drugs. The CDR3 nucleotides are TGTGCCACCAGCAGAGATCGGGCACTCGACTATGGCTACACCTTC. Protein sequence: CATSRDRALDYGYTF.